Listed below are T cell receptor beta chains from one sample, sequenced in a study of a mutant IDH1 vaccine in newly diagnosed glioma. Using immunoSEQ multiplex PCR, the repertoire was profiled, and TCRdb retains in-frame clones only, with some absent. The sample lists about 120,000 clones, roughly 75% occurring once. Their target antigens are unknown. Sequencing was performed on PBMCs, taken from a glioma patient whose treatment included an IDH1 peptide vaccine. These TCRs come from a man aged 40-55 years with glioma. CDR3s include the opening cysteine and the closing phenylalanine or tryptophan. Each record gives: clone size, V gene, D gene, J gene, CDR3 DNA, CDR3 protein. A D gene is named only where the DNA matches it firmly. Size values are once, few and many counts, or a class for expanded clones, and some rows have none.

abundance: once
v_gene: TRBV7-6
d_gene: NA
j_gene: TRBJ1-1
CDR3nt: TGTGCCAGCAGCTTAGTTGCAGGGGAGATGGTGACTGAAGCTTTCTTT
CDR3aa: CASSLVAGEMVTEAFF

abundance: many
v_gene: TRBV2
d_gene: NA
j_gene: TRBJ1-1
CDR3nt: TGTGCCAGCAGACTGGGATTAACTACGGAAGCTTTCTTT
CDR3aa: CASRLGLTTEAFF

abundance: NA
v_gene: TRBV21-1
d_gene: NA
j_gene: TRBJ2-7
CDR3nt: TGTGCCAGCGGCAAATTGACGGCTCCCTACGAGCAGTACTTC
CDR3aa: CASGKLTAPYEQYF

abundance: NA
v_gene: TRBV9
d_gene: NA
j_gene: TRBJ1-4
CDR3nt: TGTGCCAGCAGCGTAGGAGGTGCGTCTAATGAAAAACTGTTTTTT
CDR3aa: CASSVGGASNEKLFF

abundance: NA
v_gene: TRBV7-8
d_gene: TRBD1
j_gene: TRBJ1-5
CDR3nt: TGTGCCAGCAGCCGGGACAGGGGTCGTCAGCCCCAGCATTTT
CDR3aa: CASSRDRGRQPQHF

abundance: once
v_gene: TRBV5-6
d_gene: TRBD1
j_gene: TRBJ2-7
CDR3nt: TGTGCCAGCCGGGACAGGGGGGACGAGCAGTACTTC
CDR3aa: CASRDRGDEQYF

abundance: NA
v_gene: TRBV7-9
d_gene: TRBD2
j_gene: TRBJ2-1
CDR3nt: TGTGCCAGCAGCGCGACTAGCGGGAGGGGGGGTGAGCAGTTCTTC
CDR3aa: CASSATSGRGGEQFF

abundance: once
v_gene: TRBV6-1
d_gene: NA
j_gene: TRBJ1-2
CDR3nt: TGTGCCAGCAGCCTATGGGTTGCTAACTATGGCTACACCTTC
CDR3aa: CASSLWVANYGYTF

abundance: NA
v_gene: TRBV2
d_gene: TRBD1
j_gene: TRBJ2-1
CDR3nt: TGTGCCAGCAGTGGGGACAGGGAGCAGTTCTTC
CDR3aa: CASSGDREQFF

abundance: NA
v_gene: TRBV7-9
d_gene: NA
j_gene: TRBJ2-5
CDR3nt: TGTGCCAGCAGCTTAAGAGGCAAAGGGACCGCGCAAGAGACCCAGTACTTC
CDR3aa: CASSLRGKGTAQETQYF

abundance: NA
v_gene: TRBV28
d_gene: NA
j_gene: TRBJ1-5
CDR3nt: TGTGCCAGCACCCGCGGGGAGCTCAGTCAGCCCCAGCATTTT
CDR3aa: CASTRGELSQPQHF

abundance: few
v_gene: TRBV15
d_gene: NA
j_gene: TRBJ1-1
CDR3nt: TGTGCCACCAGCAGAGCGGAGTACACTGAAGCTTTCTTT
CDR3aa: CATSRAEYTEAFF

abundance: NA
v_gene: TRBV6-5
d_gene: TRBD2
j_gene: TRBJ2-5
CDR3nt: TGTGCCAGCAGTACGACTAGCGGGGGACAAGAGACCCAGTACTTC
CDR3aa: CASSTTSGGQETQYF

abundance: NA
v_gene: TRBV6-4
d_gene: NA
j_gene: TRBJ1-1
CDR3nt: TGTGCCAGCAGTGACCACAGGAACACTGAAGCTTTCTTT
CDR3aa: CASSDHRNTEAFF

abundance: NA
v_gene: TRBV7-2
d_gene: NA
j_gene: TRBJ2-1
CDR3nt: TGTGCCAGCAGCTTAATACCGGGCCCTGATGAGCAGTTCTTC
CDR3aa: CASSLIPGPDEQFF

abundance: once
v_gene: TRBV6-1
d_gene: NA
j_gene: TRBJ1-4
CDR3nt: TGTGCCAGCAGACGGATTGCAACTAATGAAAAACTGTTTTTT
CDR3aa: CASRRIATNEKLFF

abundance: NA
v_gene: TRBV13
d_gene: TRBD2
j_gene: TRBJ2-3
CDR3nt: TGTGCCAGCAGCCCACTAGCGGGGGGTACAGATACGCAGTATTTT
CDR3aa: CASSPLAGGTDTQYF

abundance: few
v_gene: TRBV5-5
d_gene: NA
j_gene: TRBJ1-5
CDR3nt: TGTGCCAGCAGCTTTTCCCCTCATCAGCCCCAGCATTTT
CDR3aa: CASSFSPHQPQHF

abundance: NA
v_gene: TRBV6-6
d_gene: TRBD1
j_gene: TRBJ1-5
CDR3nt: TGTGCCAGCAGTACGACAGGGGGACAGCCCCAGCATTTT
CDR3aa: CASSTTGGQPQHF

abundance: NA
v_gene: TRBV7-8
d_gene: NA
j_gene: TRBJ1-2
CDR3nt: TGTGCCAGCAGCTTAGGAAGGACCAACTATGGCTACACCTTC
CDR3aa: CASSLGRTNYGYTF

abundance: once
v_gene: TRBV7-9
d_gene: NA
j_gene: TRBJ2-5
CDR3nt: TGTGCCAGCAGCCCGGGGTTACAAGAGACCCAGTACTTC
CDR3aa: CASSPGLQETQYF

abundance: NA
v_gene: TRBV5-6
d_gene: NA
j_gene: TRBJ1-1
CDR3nt: TGTGCCAGCAGCTTTGTTCCGGGGCGGATGAACACTGAAGCTTTCTTT
CDR3aa: CASSFVPGRMNTEAFF

abundance: once
v_gene: TRBV4-3
d_gene: TRBD2
j_gene: TRBJ2-2
CDR3nt: TGCGCCAGCAGCCAGACGGGGGGACCCGGGGAGCTGTTTTTT
CDR3aa: CASSQTGGPGELFF

abundance: few
v_gene: TRBV6-1
d_gene: TRBD2
j_gene: TRBJ2-1
CDR3nt: TGTGCCAGCAGTCCGACTAGCGGGAGGGGTGAGCAGTTCTTC
CDR3aa: CASSPTSGRGEQFF